This TCR beta chain originates from a study of cytomegalovirus exposure and HLA in healthy donors. PCR used 60 Vbeta primers and 13 Jbeta primers. This table comes from immunoSEQ multiplex PCR, and its TCRdb copy is limited to in-frame clones, with some not included. This table holds under 150,000 clones, roughly 79% found once. Specimen: PBMCs. The receptor's source is a woman aged 35 to 49 in good health and CMV-seronegative.

CDR3 sequence reads: CSLCSGSTDTQYF. The CDR3 nucleotides read TGCAGCTTGTGCAGCGGGAGCACAGATACGCAGTATTTT. This chain joins TRBV29-1 and TRBJ2-3; D is perhaps TRBD2 (6 bases). Trimming removed 8 bases at V and 0 bases at J, with 12 bases between. The CDR3 runs 13 residues. CDR1 and CDR2 (germline): SQVTM, ANQGSEA.